Listed here are 13 T cell receptor beta chains from one sample, sequenced in a study of PD-1 blockade in classical Hodgkin lymphoma. Clones were sequenced by immunoSEQ multiplex PCR, and TCRdb holds only the in-frame ones, with some missing. In the table there are 25,000 to 35,000 clones, roughly 87% of which are singletons. All patients experienced relapse after autologous stem cell transplantation, and brentuximab vedotin exposure was variable. Researchers report purifying CD4+ T cells from thawed PBMCs by magnetic negative selection. The specimen was CD4+ T cells from blood, collected at baseline. These receptors came from a human donor with classical Hodgkin lymphoma.

The rearrangement links TRBV11-3 to TRBJ1-3; D ambiguous. The CDR3 length is 15 residues. Germline V gene sequence: CDR1 SGHNT, CDR2 YENEEA. Between the trimmed V and J ends, which lost 2 bases and 2 bases, there was a span of 10 bases. Here the CDR3 reads CASSLRDAPGNTIYF. For the CDR3, the DNA is TGTGCCAGCAGCTTAAGGGATGCCCCTGGAAACACCATATATTTT. Drawing the rest from reference TRBV11-3 and TRBJ1-3, the complete variable domain is EAGVVQSPRYKIIEKKQPVAFWCNPISGHNTLYWYLQNLGQGPELLIRYENEEAVDDSQLPKDRFSAERLKGVDSTLKIQPAELGDSAVYLCASSLRDAPGNTIYFGEGSWLTVV.

The gene calls are TRBV6-4 and TRBJ1-2; weak D call: TRBD1 (5 bases). This CDR3 contains 13 residues. Germline V CDR1 and CDR2: MRHNA, SNTAGT. Between the trimmed V and J ends, which lost 4 bases and 6 bases, there was a span of 12 bases. This CDR3 is CASSVQGVDGYTF. The CDR3 DNA reads as TGTGCCAGCAGTGTTCAGGGAGTCGATGGCTACACCTTC.

The J gene is TRBJ1-1, the V gene TRBV2; tentative D call: TRBD1 (5 bases). The CDR3 is 13 amino acids. The V end was cut by 6 bases, the J end by 0 bases, with 8 bases between. The germline V gene encodes CDR1 SNHLY and CDR2 FYNNEI. The CDR3 nucleotides are TGTGCCAGCAGGGACACCATGAACACTGAAGCTTTCTTT. This translates into CASRDTMNTEAFF.

The chain couples TRBV2 to TRBJ2-1; weak D call: TRBD2 (6 bases). The CDR3 extends over 16 amino acids. The germline V and J ends were trimmed by 2 bases and 2 bases, with 13 bases remaining between them. Germline CDR1 and CDR2: SNHLY and FYNNEI. The CDR3: CASSESAGTPYNEQFF. CDR3 nucleotides: TGTGCCAGCAGTGAAAGTGCGGGAACTCCCTACAATGAGCAGTTCTTC.

The chain joins TRBV30 to TRBJ2-7, with no clear D. V gave up 5 bases and J gave up 0 bases, with 14 bases separating them. CDR1 is GTSNPN, CDR2 SVGIG, per germline (reference sequence). The CDR3 runs to 14 residues. The chain's CDR3 is CAWSRTQSSYEQYF. The CDR3 DNA reads TGTGCCTGGTCTAGGACGCAGAGCTCCTACGAGCAGTACTTC.

The chain links TRBV5-1 to TRBJ2-2; D might be TRBD1 (6 bases). Germline lookup yields CDR1 SGHRS and CDR2 YFSETQ. The CDR3 totals 20 residues. Between the trimmed V and J ends, which lost 4 bases and 4 bases, there was a span of 29 bases. The CDR3 DNA follows: TGCGCCAGCAGCGCCCCCAGGACAGAAGAGAATGTTCTAATCACCGGGGAGCTGTTTTTT. Protein sequence: CASSAPRTEENVLITGELFF.

The chain carries TRBV18 and TRBJ2-3, with no clear D. The length of the CDR3 is 11 residues. V lost 5 bases, J lost 0 bases, and 0 bases lay in between. Germline values: CDR1 KGHSH, CDR2 LQKENI. The CDR3 is CASSSTDTQYF. The CDR3 DNA is TGTGCCAGCTCAAGCACAGATACGCAGTATTTT.

In its sample, this clone was seen once. The chain recombines TRBV7-2 with TRBJ2-5, with TRBD1 identical over 11 bases. This CDR3 region has 15 residues. Germline CDR1 is SGHTA and CDR2 is FQGNSA. V gave up 5 bases and J gave up 4 bases; unmatched junction bases: 6. The CDR3 bases are TGTGCCAGCAGCCAAATGGGGACAGGGGGAGAGACCCAGTACTTC. Residues: CASSQMGTGGETQYF.

The chain is built from TRBV18 and TRBJ1-2; perhaps TRBD1 as D (6 bases). Germline lookup yields CDR1 KGHSH and CDR2 LQKENI. Trimming pared 4 bases from V and 5 bases from J, leaving 17 bases between. The CDR3 extends over 15 amino acids. This CDR3 is CASSQRQQGFYGYTF. Here the CDR3 DNA reads TGTGCCAGCTCACAAAGACAACAGGGATTTTATGGCTACACCTTC. Full variable domain (missing parts from reference TRBV18 and TRBJ1-2): NAGVMQNPRHLVRRRGQEARLRCSPMKGHSHVYWYRQLPEEGLKFMVYLQKENIIDESGMPKERFSAEFPKEGPSILRIQQVVRGDSAAYFCASSQRQQGFYGYTFGSGTRLTVV.

The rearrangement joins TRBV7-6 to TRBJ2-5; 7 bases line up with TRBD1. CDR3 size: 13 residues. Germline CDR1 and CDR2: SGHVS and FNYEAQ. Trimming at V came to 3 bases and at J to 4 bases, leaving 2 bases not matched to a gene. CDR3: CASSFGTAETQYF. The CDR3, as DNA: TGTGCCAGCAGCTTCGGGACAGCAGAGACCCAGTACTTC.

The chain joins TRBV5-6 to TRBJ2-3; D unresolved. Germline V gives CDR1 SGHDT, CDR2 YYEEEE. V lost 7 bases to trimming and J lost 0 bases, with 6 bases between them. The length of the CDR3 is 12 residues. In DNA, the CDR3 is TGTGCCAGCGGTACTAGCACAGATACGCAGTATTTT. Protein sequence: CASGTSTDTQYF. The full variable domain, rest sourced from reference TRBV5-6 and TRBJ2-3, is DAGVTQSPTHLIKTRGQQVTLRCSPKSGHDTVSWYQQALGQGPQFIFQYYEEEERQRGNFPDRFSGHQFPNYSSELNVNALLLGDSALYLCASGTSTDTQYFGPGTRLTVL.

This clone was recorded once. This rearrangement joins TRBV5-1 to TRBJ2-1; 7 nucleotides align to TRBD2. The J segment lost 9 bases and the V segment lost 2 bases, leaving 8 bases of the junction unmatched. The germline gives CDR1 SGHRS, CDR2 YFSETQ. The CDR3 consists of 14 residues. CDR3 nucleotides: TGCGCCAGCAGCTTTCAGGGAGGGATTTCTGAGCAGTTCTTC. Its protein is CASSFQGGISEQFF. The full variable domain, in which reference TRBV5-1 and TRBJ2-1 provide the parts outside the CDR3, is KAGVTQTPRYLIKTRGQQVTLSCSPISGHRSVSWYQQTPGQGLQFLFEYFSETQRNKGNFPGRFSGRQFSNSRSEMNVSTLELGDSALYLCASSFQGGISEQFFGPGTRLTVL.

The rearrangement uses TRBV9 and TRBJ2-1, with D unclear. Trimming left V 0 bases short and J 7 bases short, with 14 bases between. Germline assignment: CDR1 SGDLS and CDR2 YYNGEE. The CDR3 covers 15 residues. The CDR3 region is CASSVEALSKNEQFF. The CDR3 region has the DNA TGTGCCAGCAGCGTAGAGGCTCTTTCGAAGAATGAGCAGTTCTTC.